These 27 T cell receptor beta chains were sequenced from one sample in a study of human T cells and chemical hapten exposure. Time point meaning: healthy volunteer bleed at 2 weeks. Before extraction, the whole blood was not fractionated, and total RNA was taken from it. TCRdb reanalysed the RACE reads using MiXCR and keeps one entry per CDR3 protein. Found here are more than 70,000 distinct CDR3 sequences, approximately 10% of them singletons; the top ten hold roughly 3.1%. The sample taken for sequencing was whole blood. The source is a female donor in good health. Some clones in this sample may be carry-over from other donors' samples.

Worth noting for this clonotype: Being one base from a much bigger clone, this may be a read error. The chain carries TRBV7-9 and TRBJ2-1; 9 nucleotides line up with TRBD1. Germline V gives CDR1 SEHNR, CDR2 FQNEAQ (reference sequence). CDR3 length equals 14 residues. Losses at the gene ends were 7 bases for V and 6 bases for J; bases not matched to a gene: 7. The CDR3 nucleotides read TGTGCCAGCAACCTACTGACAGGGGGCAATGAGCAGTTCTTC. Residues: CASNLLTGGNEQFF.

The chain employs TRBV7-9 and TRBJ2-1; 9 bases map to TRBD2. The CDR3 runs to 14 residues. After removal of 1 base from V and 9 bases from J, the junction contained 4 bases not matched to a gene. Germline values: CDR1 SEHNR, CDR2 FQNEAQ (reference sequence). CDR3 loop: CASSLVSSGTEQFF. In nucleotides, the CDR3 is TGTGCCAGCAGCTTAGTGTCTAGCGGGACTGAGCAGTTCTTC.

This clonotype came up many times. J is TRBJ1-1 and V is TRBV19; D uncertain. The V end lost 2 bases, the J end lost 6 bases, and 13 bases lay between the germline ends. This CDR3 is 14 amino acids long. The germline V gene has CDR1 LNHDA and CDR2 SQIVND (reference sequence). For the CDR3, the DNA is TGTGCCAGTAGTATATATACGGTGAGATCTGAAGCTTTCTTT. Protein sequence: CASSIYTVRSEAFF.

This clonotype was seen at least ten times. The rearrangement joins TRBV7-2 to TRBJ1-2, with D tentatively TRBD1 (6 bases). Germline V gives CDR1 SGHTA, CDR2 FQGNSA. The CDR3 extends over 14 amino acids. The V and J ends lost 4 bases and 0 bases respectively, with 9 bases between them. CDR3 sequence (DNA): TGTGCCAGCAGCTCTCAGGGGACTAACTATGGCTACACCTTC. This encodes CASSSQGTNYGYTF.

The chain uses TRBV5-6 and TRBJ2-1; D not certain. Germline lookup yields CDR1 SGHDT and CDR2 YYEEEE. The CDR3 is 13 residues long. V was trimmed by 0 bases and J by 7 bases, leaving 8 bases between them. The CDR3 DNA is TGTGCCAGCAGCTTGGGCGGTCTGAATGAGCAGTTCTTC. Residues: CASSLGGLNEQFF.

A few counts support this clonotype. J is TRBJ1-1 and V is TRBV28; D is uncertain. Trimming cost V 3 bases and J 0 bases, with 11 bases left between them. Germline V gives CDR1 MDHEN, CDR2 SYDVKM. CDR3 length: 15 amino acids. CDR3 sequence reads: CASSFRGNMNTEAFF. The CDR3 bases are TGTGCCAGCAGTTTTAGAGGTAACATGAACACTGAAGCTTTCTTT.

This clonotype has a handful of counts. The chain combines TRBV10-3 with TRBJ1-1; 7 nucleotides match TRBD1. V dropped 7 bases and J dropped 3; count of bases not matched to a gene: 5. The germline CDR1 and CDR2 sequences are ENHRY and SYGVKD. The CDR3 contains 13 residues. The CDR3 loop reads CAINLDRDTEAFF. In DNA, the CDR3 is TGTGCCATCAACCTAGACAGGGACACTGAAGCTTTCTTT.

The chain recombines TRBV15 with TRBJ2-7; 8 nucleotides align to TRBD1. Germline V gene sequence: CDR1 LNHNV, CDR2 YYDKDF (reference sequence). With 2 bases clipped from V and 6 bases from J, the junction kept 6 bases outside the gene matches. The CDR3 runs to 14 residues. The CDR3 reads CATSRTSDRGEQYF. CDR3 bases: TGTGCCACCAGCAGAACATCTGACAGGGGCGAGCAGTACTTC. Filled out from reference TRBV15 and TRBJ2-7, the complete variable domain reads DAMVIQNPRYQVTQFGKPVTLSCSQTLNHNVMYWYQQKSSQAPKLLFHYYDKDFNNEADTPDNFQSRRPNTSFCFLDIRSPGLGDTAMYLCATSRTSDRGEQYFGPGTRLTVT.

This clonotype was seen many times. The chain joins TRBV5-1 to TRBJ2-5; possible D gene TRBD1, 6 bases. Germline CDR1 SGHRS, CDR2 YFSETQ. The CDR3 contains 13 residues. Trimming shortened V by 9 bases and J by 5 bases, and 17 bases separated the two germline ends. CDR3 nucleotides: TGCGCCACCTCGACAGGAGGCGGGGAGACCCAGTACTTC. It translates to CATSTGGGETQYF.

This chain connects TRBV19 to TRBJ1-1; no definite D call. CDR3 length: 14 amino acids. The germline CDR1 and CDR2 sequences are LNHDA and SQIVND (reference sequence). With 4 bases removed from V and 1 base from J, the gap between germline ends came to 10 bases. CDR3 coding DNA: TGTGCCAGTAGTAAGGGCACTAAGAACACTGAAGCTTTCTTT. Translation gives CASSKGTKNTEAFF.

This clonotype was detected a few times. The V call is TRBV28, the J call TRBJ2-3; TRBD1 matches at 9 bases. The length of the CDR3 is 18 residues. Germline-derived CDR1 and CDR2 are MDHEN and SYDVKM. Trimming took 3 bases from V and 2 from J; bases not matched to a gene: 12. This CDR3 reads CASSFEPGTGSLTDTQYF. The CDR3 DNA follows: TGTGCCAGCAGTTTCGAACCGGGGACAGGGAGTCTCACAGATACGCAGTATTTT.

The V and J genes are TRBV6-5 and TRBJ2-2; D not resolved. There are 14 residues in the CDR3. CDR1 MNHEY and CDR2 SVGAGI come from the germline V gene. Trimming cost V 2 bases and J 1 base, with 5 bases left between them. CDR3 DNA sequence: TGTGCCAGCAGTTACGTAGTGAACACCGGGGAGCTGTTTTTT. The encoded protein is CASSYVVNTGELFF.

This clonotype has ten or more counts. The rearrangement uses TRBV4-3 and TRBJ1-6; 7 nucleotides match TRBD1. CDR1 and CDR2 from the germline V gene are LGHNA and YSLEER. The CDR3 sequence is 17 residues long. The V gene end was trimmed by 1 base and the J gene end by 3 bases; junction bases not matched to a gene: 6. The DNA for the CDR3 is TGCGCCAGCAGCCAAGCTTCGGACAGGTTCTATAATTCACCCCTCCACTTT. Protein sequence: CASSQASDRFYNSPLHF.

The chain recombines TRBV9 with TRBJ1-1; D is unresolved. Germline loops: CDR1 SGDLS, CDR2 YYNGEE. The CDR3 sequence is 14 residues long. V lost 3 bases and J lost 4, with 13 bases in between. The CDR3, as DNA: TGTGCCAGCAGCGCGGGGTTCCGGACCACTGAAGCTTTCTTT. Its translation: CASSAGFRTTEAFF. The complete variable domain, with remaining parts taken from reference TRBV9 and TRBJ1-1, reads DSGVTQTPKHLITATGQRVTLRCSPRSGDLSVYWYQQSLDQGLQFLIQYYNGEERAKGNILERFSAQQFPDLHSELNLSSLELGDSALYFCASSAGFRTTEAFFGQGTRLTVV.

This clonotype has just a few counts. This rearrangement joins TRBV28 to TRBJ1-6, with TRBD1 as a possible D gene (5 bases). Trimming stripped 3 bases from V and 0 bases from J, with 15 bases between. CDR1 and CDR2 from the germline V gene are MDHEN and SYDVKM. This CDR3 contains 18 residues. Here the CDR3 DNA reads TGTGCCAGCAGTTTGGGGCGTCGGGCCAGCTCCTATAATTCACCCCTCCACTTT. This translates into CASSLGRRASSYNSPLHF.

Ten or more counts support this clonotype. The rearrangement uses TRBV20-1 and TRBJ2-1, with TRBD2 as a possible D gene (6 bases). The length of the CDR3 is 13 residues. Germline CDR1 and CDR2: DFQATT and SNEGSKA (reference sequence). The V gene lost 5 bases and the J gene lost 1 base, with 9 bases spanning the gap. Here the CDR3 reads CSALARSYNEQFF. The DNA of the CDR3 is TGCAGTGCTCTAGCGCGGTCCTACAATGAGCAGTTCTTC.

This clonotype was observed a handful of times. The chain is built from TRBV14 and TRBJ2-6, with D unresolved. This CDR3 has 17 residues. Germline values: CDR1 SGHDN, CDR2 FVKESK. V was trimmed by 1 base and J by 5 bases, leaving 15 bases between them. CDR3 loop: CASSQVGPGVRANVLTF. In DNA form, the CDR3 reads TGTGCCAGCAGCCAAGTTGGACCCGGTGTCCGGGCCAACGTCCTGACTTTC.

Here the CDR3 reads CASSQDDTGTETQYF. The CDR3 DNA is TGTGCCAGCAGCCAAGATGACACAGGGACAGAGACCCAGTACTTC. The chain combines TRBV14 with TRBJ2-5; D perhaps matches TRBD1 (6 bases). Trimming stripped 0 bases from V and 4 bases from J, with 12 bases between. The CDR3 runs 15 residues. Germline V gives CDR1 SGHDN, CDR2 FVKESK.

The V call is TRBV4-1, the J call TRBJ2-1; D gene unclear. The length of the CDR3 is 13 residues. Germline CDR1 is MGHRA and CDR2 is YSYEKL. V shed 5 bases and J shed 5 bases, with 10 bases lying between them. The CDR3 protein is CASSRVSDNEQFF. CDR3 in DNA: TGCGCCAGCAGCAGAGTATCTGACAATGAGCAGTTCTTC.

This clonotype was detected ten times or more. This rearrangement joins TRBV29-1 to TRBJ2-1; the D gene is possibly TRBD2 (5 bases). The CDR3 has 14 residues. Trimming removed 7 bases from V and 8 bases from J, with 21 bases in between. Germline V gives CDR1 SQVTM, CDR2 ANQGSEA. The CDR3 sequence: CSAKPARTVHEQFF. The CDR3, as DNA: TGCAGCGCCAAACCCGCTCGGACTGTTCATGAGCAGTTCTTC.

At least ten counts were recorded for this clonotype. The chain joins TRBV6-2 or TRBV6-3 to TRBJ1-2; TRBD1 might be the D (6 bases). The CDR3 runs to 14 residues. Germline V gives CDR1 MNHEY, CDR2 SVGEGT. V lost 4 bases to trimming and J lost 8 bases, with 17 bases between them. CDR3 region: CASSSTGMSQGYTF. CDR3 coding DNA: TGTGCCAGCAGTTCGACAGGAATGTCTCAGGGCTACACCTTC.

This clonotype was seen many times. This sequence joins TRBV6-6 and TRBJ2-7; TRBD2 aligns across 9 bases. CDR1 MNHNY and CDR2 SVGAGI come from the germline V gene (reference sequence). Germline trimming cut 10 bases from V and 1 base from J; bases unmatched to any gene: 5. The CDR3 length is 13 residues. CDR3 coding DNA: TGTGCCACCGGGACTAGCCCATCCTACGAGCAGTACTTC. This encodes CATGTSPSYEQYF.

The rearrangement uses TRBV7-9 and TRBJ1-4, with 8 bases identical to TRBD1. The CDR3 loop spans 17 amino acids. V gave up 1 base and J gave up 0 bases; unmatched junction bases: 4. The germline V gene encodes CDR1 SEHNR and CDR2 FQNEAQ (reference sequence). CDR3 in DNA: TGTGCCAGCAGCTTAGGGGGGACAGGTCCAACTAATGAAAAACTGTTTTTT. Its protein is CASSLGGTGPTNEKLFF.

The table lists this clonotype with many counts. The V gene is TRBV20-1, the J gene TRBJ2-3, with 9 bases aligning to TRBD2. V lost 2 bases and J lost 4; bases outside the gene matches: 1. Germline V lookup: CDR1 DFQATT, CDR2 SNEGSKA (reference sequence). The CDR3 runs to 13 residues. The CDR3 protein is CSARLAGSDTQYF. The DNA for the CDR3 is TGCAGTGCTAGACTAGCGGGATCAGATACGCAGTATTTT.

The gene calls are TRBV6-2 or TRBV6-3 and TRBJ2-1, with 7 bases identical to TRBD2. V lost 0 bases to trimming and J lost 6 bases; unmatched junction nucleotides: 14. The germline CDR1 and CDR2 sequences are MNHEY and SVGEGT. The CDR3 is 18 amino acids. CDR3 DNA: TGTGCCAGCAGTTACTCAAGGACGGGACTATCCCATCCCAATGAGCAGTTCTTC. Its translation is CASSYSRTGLSHPNEQFF.

J is TRBJ2-7 and V is TRBV6-2 or TRBV6-3, with unresolved D. The CDR3 runs 12 residues. The germline V gene encodes CDR1 MNHEY and CDR2 SVGEGT. Trimming cost V 5 bases and J 3 bases, with 8 bases left between them. CDR3 sequence (DNA): TGTGCCAGCAGTGCCCCGTACTACGAGCAGTACTTC. This encodes CASSAPYYEQYF.

This chain links TRBV5-1 with TRBJ2-1, with TRBD1 matching over 10 bases. The V segment lost 4 bases and the J segment 8 bases; nucleotides outside the gene matches: 3. CDR1 SGHRS and CDR2 YFSETQ come from the germline V gene. The length of the CDR3 is 13 residues. The CDR3 sequence: CASSEGQGYEQFF. The CDR3 bases are TGCGCCAGCAGCGAGGGACAGGGGTATGAGCAGTTCTTC.